This T cell receptor beta chain was recorded in a study of high-grade serous ovarian cancer treatment subgroups. General observations from the study: Clonal relatedness tracked neoantigen level, and by trend copy number and mutation load.

Produced via immunoSEQ multiplex PCR; TCRdb's table is partial and in-frame only. The table lists around 8,800 clones, around 85% of them singletons. Tumor samples were obtained before definitive surgery or chemotherapy. In regard to this clone: The antigen remains undetermined.

CDR3 length equals 13 residues. V was pared by 5 bases and J by 4 bases, with 9 bases between. Germline V gives CDR1 SEHNR, CDR2 FQNEAQ (reference sequence). The chain has TRBV7-9 and TRBJ1-5; D is unclear. Sequencing was done on a sample of tumor tissue. The source of this sequence is a human donor with high-grade serous ovarian cancer. The CDR3 region has the DNA TGTGCCAGCAGCCTACAAGGAAATCAGCCCCAGCATTTT. This encodes CASSLQGNQPQHF. The variable domain in full, with the rest retrieved from reference TRBV7-9 and TRBJ1-5, is DTGVSQNPRHKITKRGQNVTFRCDPISEHNRLYWYRQTLGQGPEFLTYFQNEAQLEKSRLLSDRFSAERPKGSFSTLEIQRTEQGDSAMYLCASSLQGNQPQHFGDGTRLSIL.